This T cell receptor beta chain was identified in a study of shared clonotypes between healthy human individuals. Only CD45RO-negative cells positively selected for CCR7 counted as naive CD8 cells, so terminally differentiated effector memory CD45RA+ cells were excluded. Only in-frame clones appear in the TCRdb table, and some are missing; sequencing was by immunoSEQ multiplex PCR. Found here are millions of clones, roughly 95% of them singletons; the top ten hold 1% to 1.3%. This CDR3 has 10 residues. Germline CDR1 and CDR2: GTSNPN and SVGIG (reference sequence). The V and J ends lost 5 bases and 6 bases respectively, with 6 bases between them. This clone was counted only a few times. The same CDR3 arises from other DNA sequences in this sample as well.

The sequenced sample consisted of naive CD8+ T cells sorted from blood. The sequence derives from a man between 18 and 35 years old in good health. The chain carries TRBV30 and TRBJ2-3; possibly TRBD2 for D (6 bases). The CDR3: CAWGGDTQYF. The CDR3, as DNA: TGTGCCTGGGGAGGGGATACGCAGTATTTT.